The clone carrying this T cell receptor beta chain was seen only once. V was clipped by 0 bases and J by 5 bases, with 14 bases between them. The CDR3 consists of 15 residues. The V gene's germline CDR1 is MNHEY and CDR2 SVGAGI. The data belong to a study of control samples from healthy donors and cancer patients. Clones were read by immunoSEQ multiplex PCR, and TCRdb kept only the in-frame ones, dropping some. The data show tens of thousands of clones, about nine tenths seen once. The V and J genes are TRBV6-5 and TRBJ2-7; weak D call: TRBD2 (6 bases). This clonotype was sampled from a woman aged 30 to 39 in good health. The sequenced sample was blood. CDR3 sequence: CASSYSVPQRDEQYF. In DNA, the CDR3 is TGTGCCAGCAGTTACTCAGTTCCTCAGCGGGACGAGCAGTACTTC.